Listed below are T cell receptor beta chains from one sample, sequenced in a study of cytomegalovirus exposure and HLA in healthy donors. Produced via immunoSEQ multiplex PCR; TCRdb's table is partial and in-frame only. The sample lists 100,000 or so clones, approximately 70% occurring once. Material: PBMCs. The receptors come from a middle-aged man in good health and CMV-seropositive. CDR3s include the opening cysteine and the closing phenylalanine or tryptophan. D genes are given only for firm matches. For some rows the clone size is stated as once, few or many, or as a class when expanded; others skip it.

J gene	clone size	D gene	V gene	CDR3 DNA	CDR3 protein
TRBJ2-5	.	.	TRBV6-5	TGTGCCAGCAGCCGGCTGGACATCGGAGAGACCCAGTACTTC	CASSRLDIGETQYF
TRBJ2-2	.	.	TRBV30	TGTGCCCGGAGGGGGGGGGTCACGAACACCGGGGAGCTGTTTTTT	CARRGGVTNTGELFF
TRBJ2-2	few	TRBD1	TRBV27	TGTGCCAGCAGTTATCGGGACAGGGGGCCTGACACCGGGGAGCTGTTTTTT	CASSYRDRGPDTGELFF
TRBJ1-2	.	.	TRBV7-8	TGTGCCAGCACCGCGACAGTTACTAACTATGGCTACACCTTC	CASTATVTNYGYTF
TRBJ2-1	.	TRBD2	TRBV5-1	TGCGCCAGCAGTGAAGTCGGGGACTACCTTATCGACAATGAGCAGTTCTTC	CASSEVGDYLIDNEQFF
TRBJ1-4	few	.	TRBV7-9	TGTGCCAGCAGCTCCAAGGGGTCTAATGAAAAACTGTTTTTT	CASSSKGSNEKLFF
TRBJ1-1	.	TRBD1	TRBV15	TGTGCCACCAGCAGCCGGGACAGGGGGTTGAGGACTGAAGCTTTCTTT	CATSSRDRGLRTEAFF
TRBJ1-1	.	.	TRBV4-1	TGCGCCAGCAGCCAAGGGCCGGGAAACACTGAAGCTTTCTTT	CASSQGPGNTEAFF
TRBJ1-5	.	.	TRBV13	TGTGCCAGCAGCTCCCAGAATCAGCCCCAGCATTTT	CASSSQNQPQHF
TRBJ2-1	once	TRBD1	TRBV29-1	TGCAGCGTTGAAGATCTTAGGACAGGGAAGTTCTTC	CSVEDLRTGKFF
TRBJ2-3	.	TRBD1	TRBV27	TGTGCCAGCAGCCACGTCGTGGGACAGGGGGAAGATACGCAGTATTTT	CASSHVVGQGEDTQYF
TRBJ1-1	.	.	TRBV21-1	TGTGCCAGCAGGAAGGAAAGAGGAAGGGAGGGCACTGAAGCTTTCTTT	CASRKERGREGTEAFF
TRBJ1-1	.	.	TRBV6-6	TGTGCCAGCAGATACAGAGCGGGCGGCACTGAAGCTTTCTTT	CASRYRAGGTEAFF
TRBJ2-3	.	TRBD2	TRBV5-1	TGCGCCAGCAGCCTCCGACTAGCGGGAGGGAATAGAGATACGCAGTATTTT	CASSLRLAGGNRDTQYF
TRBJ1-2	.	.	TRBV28	TGTGCCAGCAGTTCGAGCCAGGTCCCCTATGGCTACACCTTC	CASSSSQVPYGYTF
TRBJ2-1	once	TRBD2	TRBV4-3	TGCGCCAGCAGCTGGGGGAGCGGGAGTAACAATGAGCAGTTCTTC	CASSWGSGSNNEQFF
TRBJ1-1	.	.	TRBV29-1	TGCAGCGTTGATAAGGGGCGGCTGACTGAAGCTTTCTTT	CSVDKGRLTEAFF
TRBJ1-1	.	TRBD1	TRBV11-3	TGTGCCAGCAGCTTTGGGACAGAGAACACTGAAGCTTTCTTT	CASSFGTENTEAFF
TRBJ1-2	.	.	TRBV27	TGTGCCAGCAGGTCCGGTCCCCATGAGGCTGGCTACACCTTC	CASRSGPHEAGYTF
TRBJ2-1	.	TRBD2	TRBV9	TGTGCCAGCAGCGTTGCCGGGACTAGCTACAATGAGCAGTTCTTC	CASSVAGTSYNEQFF
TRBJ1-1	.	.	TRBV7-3	TGTGCCAGCAGCTCCAGGGGTACGAACACTGAAGCTTTCTTT	CASSSRGTNTEAFF
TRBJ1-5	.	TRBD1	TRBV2	TGTGCCAGCAGTGCCGAATGGACAGGGATCGGTCAGCCCCAGCATTTT	CASSAEWTGIGQPQHF